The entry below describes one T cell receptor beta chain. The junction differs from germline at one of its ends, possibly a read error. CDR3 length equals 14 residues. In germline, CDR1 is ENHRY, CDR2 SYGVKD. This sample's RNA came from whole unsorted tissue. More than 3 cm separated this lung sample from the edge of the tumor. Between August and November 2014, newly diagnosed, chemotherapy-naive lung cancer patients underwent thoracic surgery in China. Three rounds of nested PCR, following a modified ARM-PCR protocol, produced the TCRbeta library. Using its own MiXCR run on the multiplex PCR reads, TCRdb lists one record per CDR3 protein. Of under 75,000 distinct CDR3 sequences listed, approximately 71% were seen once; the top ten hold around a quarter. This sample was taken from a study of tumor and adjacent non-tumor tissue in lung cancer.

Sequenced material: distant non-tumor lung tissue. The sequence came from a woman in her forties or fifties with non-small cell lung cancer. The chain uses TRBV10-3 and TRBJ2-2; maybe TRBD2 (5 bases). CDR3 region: CAIGESMADGKLFF. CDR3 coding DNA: TGTGCCATCGGTGAATCGATGGCAGACGGGAAGCTGTTTTTT.